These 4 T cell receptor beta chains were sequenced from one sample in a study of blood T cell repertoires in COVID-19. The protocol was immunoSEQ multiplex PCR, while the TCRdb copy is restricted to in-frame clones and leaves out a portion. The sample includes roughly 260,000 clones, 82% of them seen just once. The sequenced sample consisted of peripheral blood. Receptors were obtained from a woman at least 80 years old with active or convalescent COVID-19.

The CDR3: CASSPDWAGGTDTQYF. The DNA of the CDR3 is TGTGCCAGCAGCCCCGACTGGGCGGGGGGCACAGATACGCAGTATTTT. V usage is TRBV4-2 and J usage is TRBJ2-3; 7 nucleotides match TRBD2. J lost 1 base, V lost 4 bases, and 8 bases had no gene match. CDR3 length: 16 residues. CDR1 and CDR2 from the germline V gene are LGHNA and YNFKEQ.

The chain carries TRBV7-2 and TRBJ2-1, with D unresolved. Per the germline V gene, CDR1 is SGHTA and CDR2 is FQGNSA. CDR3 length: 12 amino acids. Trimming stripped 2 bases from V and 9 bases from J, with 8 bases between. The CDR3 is CASSLNLGEQFF. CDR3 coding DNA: TGTGCCAGCAGCTTAAACCTAGGTGAGCAGTTCTTC.

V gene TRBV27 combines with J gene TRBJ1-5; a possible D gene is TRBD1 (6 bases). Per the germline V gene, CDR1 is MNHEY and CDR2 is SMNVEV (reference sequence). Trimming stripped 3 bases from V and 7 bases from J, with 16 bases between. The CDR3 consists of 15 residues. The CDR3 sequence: CASSFSSRRGQPQHF. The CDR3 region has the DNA TGTGCCAGCAGTTTTAGTAGCCGCAGGGGCCAGCCCCAGCATTTT.

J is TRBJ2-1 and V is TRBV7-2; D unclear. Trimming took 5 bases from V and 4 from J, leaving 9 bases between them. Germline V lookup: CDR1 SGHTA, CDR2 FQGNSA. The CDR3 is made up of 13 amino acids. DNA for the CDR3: TGTGCCAGCAGCGTCCCTTTTTACAATGAGCAGTTCTTC. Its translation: CASSVPFYNEQFF.